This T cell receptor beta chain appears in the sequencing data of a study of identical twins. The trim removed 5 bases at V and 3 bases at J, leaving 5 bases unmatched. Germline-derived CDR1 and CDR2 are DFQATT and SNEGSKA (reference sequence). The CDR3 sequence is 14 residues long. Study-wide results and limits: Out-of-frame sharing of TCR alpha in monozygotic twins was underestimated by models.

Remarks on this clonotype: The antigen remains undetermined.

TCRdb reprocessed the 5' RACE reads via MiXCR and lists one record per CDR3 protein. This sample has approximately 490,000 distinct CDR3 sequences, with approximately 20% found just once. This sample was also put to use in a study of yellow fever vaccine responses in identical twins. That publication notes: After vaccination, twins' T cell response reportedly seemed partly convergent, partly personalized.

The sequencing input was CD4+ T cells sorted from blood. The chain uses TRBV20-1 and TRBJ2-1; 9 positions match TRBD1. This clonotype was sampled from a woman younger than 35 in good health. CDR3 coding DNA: TGCAGTGCTGCCCGGGACAGGGACTACAATGAGCAGTTCTTC. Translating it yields CSAARDRDYNEQFF.